The 29 T cell receptor beta chains presented below share a single source sample, sequenced in a study of T cells expressing NK-cell markers (dated by TCRdb to the early 2020s). The method behind the library was 5' RACE. The sequencer was an Illumina HiSeq 2000. After reprocessing by TCRdb, each CDR3 protein sequence is one entry, and no DNA is given. The sample table on file contains approximately 550,000 distinct CDR3 sequences. The ten largest make up around 3.3% of the sample. Sequenced input: blood T cells: a sorted CD56 or NKG2C T cell subset, CD4+ or CD8+ T cells, or bulk PBMC T cells (not recorded which). The source is a man younger than 35 in good health. Donor details come from another sample of the same person, matched by shared clones.

The chain is built from TRBV20-1 and TRBJ2-2; as DNA is missing, the TRBD1 call by TCRdb cannot be tested. The CDR3 is 17 residues long. Germline V lookup: CDR1 DFQATT, CDR2 SNEGSKA (reference sequence). The CDR3 spells CSAHARTGQKNTGELFF.

The J gene is TRBJ2-2, the V gene TRBV5-1; no DNA is available, so the TRBD1 call from TCRdb remains unchecked. The germline V gene has CDR1 SGHRS and CDR2 YFSETQ. The CDR3 length is 15 residues. CDR3 residues: CASSGTASRTGELFF.

The chain links TRBV6-6 to TRBJ2-1. This CDR3 contains 12 residues. Germline-derived CDR1 and CDR2 are MNHNY and SVGAGI (reference sequence). CDR3 residues: CASSYGQLEQFF.

The V call is TRBV29-1, the J call TRBJ2-1. CDR1 and CDR2 from the germline V gene are SQVTM and ANQGSEA. The CDR3 is 11 residues long. The CDR3: CSVELSYEQFF.

The rearrangement links TRBV12-3 or TRBV12-4 to TRBJ2-1; TCRdb's D call of TRBD1 is untestable without DNA. This CDR3 comprises 15 residues. CDR3 protein: CASSQRLPGGDEQFF.

This chain uses TRBV5-1 with TRBJ1-5; the TRBD1 assignment by TCRdb is unverifiable without DNA. The CDR3 is made up of 13 amino acids. Germline lookup yields CDR1 SGHRS and CDR2 YFSETQ. CDR3 protein: CASRTGIDQPQHF.

The V gene is TRBV7-2, the J gene TRBJ2-5; the D call from TCRdb, TRBD2, cannot be confirmed without DNA. The germline V gene encodes CDR1 SGHTA and CDR2 FQGNSA. CDR3 length: 15 amino acids. The CDR3 sequence: CASSYRTAGRETQYF.

The rearrangement links TRBV5-1 to TRBJ2-7; TCRdb's D call, TRBD2, is unchecked because there is no DNA. Germline V lookup: CDR1 SGHRS, CDR2 YFSETQ. This CDR3 is 15 amino acids long. This CDR3 is CASSSLAGEGNEQYF.

The gene calls are TRBV30 and TRBJ2-7. CDR3 length: 14 amino acids. Looked up from germline, CDR1 is GTSNPN and CDR2 is SVGIG (reference sequence). CDR3 in amino acids: CAWSRQVRLYEQYF. The full variable domain, rest sourced from reference TRBV30 and TRBJ2-7, is SQTIHQWPATLVQPVGSPLSLECTVEGTSNPNLYWYRQAAGRGLQLLFYSVGIGQISSEVPQNLSASRPQDRQFILSSKKLLLSDSGFYLCAWSRQVRLYEQYFGPGTRLTVT.

This chain connects TRBV28 to TRBJ1-6; TCRdb proposes TRBD1, but this gene call is untestable without DNA. This CDR3 is built from 14 residues. Per germline, CDR1 MDHEN and CDR2 SYDVKM. The CDR3 sequence is CASSPLAYNSPLHF.

The rearrangement links TRBV27 to TRBJ2-1; TCRdb calls TRBD2, which cannot be checked without DNA. The CDR3 is 19 residues long. CDR1 and CDR2 from the germline V gene are MNHEY and SMNVEV (reference sequence). This chain's CDR3 is CASSLSVGGGREPLNEQFF.

The chain employs TRBV6-1 and TRBJ2-1; there is no DNA to check the TCRdb D call of TRBD1. Germline V gene data show CDR1 as MNHNS and CDR2 as SASEGT. CDR3 length: 14 amino acids. CDR3 residues: CASSLNRGHIEQFF.

J is TRBJ2-5 and V is TRBV4-2; TCRdb selects TRBD2, and the lack of DNA leaves this call unchecked. The germline gives CDR1 LGHNA, CDR2 YNFKEQ. CDR3 size: 16 residues. The CDR3 protein is CASSQDWREAQETQYF.

This chain connects TRBV7-7 to TRBJ1-3; the TCRdb call, TRBD1, lacks DNA for checking. The CDR3 covers 13 residues. From germline, CDR1 is SSHAT and CDR2 FNYEAQ (reference sequence). This CDR3 is CASSPAGDDTIYF.

The chain recombines TRBV20-1 with TRBJ2-1; TCRdb's D call, TRBD2, is unchecked because there is no DNA. CDR1 and CDR2 from the germline V gene are DFQATT and SNEGSKA (reference sequence). The length of the CDR3 is 15 residues. The CDR3 is CSAPATSGRDNEQFF.

V usage is TRBV29-1 and J usage is TRBJ2-5; absent DNA, TCRdb's TRBD1 call cannot be checked. The V gene's germline CDR1 is SQVTM and CDR2 ANQGSEA. This CDR3 is 14 amino acids long. This CDR3 is CSVVPGVLQETQYF.

The gene calls are TRBV5-5 and TRBJ2-3. The CDR3 runs 14 residues. CDR1 SGHKS and CDR2 YYEKEE come from the germline V gene (reference sequence). The CDR3 is CASSFEYNTDTQYF.

The rearrangement joins TRBV5-1 to TRBJ1-5. There are 11 residues in the CDR3. Germline CDR1 reads SGHRS; CDR2 reads YFSETQ. CDR3 amino acids: CASSPEEPQHF. Filled out from reference TRBV5-1 and TRBJ1-5, the complete variable domain reads KAGVTQTPRYLIKTRGQQVTLSCSPISGHRSVSWYQQTPGQGLQFLFEYFSETQRNKGNFPGRFSGRQFSNSRSEMNVSTLELGDSALYLCASSPEEPQHFGDGTRLSIL.

The chain recombines TRBV5-1 with TRBJ2-1; as DNA is missing, the TRBD1 call by TCRdb cannot be tested. The CDR3 sequence is 13 residues long. Germline V gene data show CDR1 as SGHRS and CDR2 as YFSETQ. CDR3 sequence: CASWTSYHNEQFF.

V usage is TRBV4-3 and J usage is TRBJ2-7; there is no DNA to check the TCRdb D call of TRBD1. Germline V CDR1 and CDR2: LGHNA, YSLEER. CDR3 length: 11 amino acids. Here the CDR3 reads CASSHGGEQYF.

The chain links TRBV7-2 to TRBJ2-3; there is no DNA to check the TCRdb D call of TRBD2. CDR3 length: 16 amino acids. CDR1 and CDR2 from the germline V gene are SGHTA and FQGNSA. The CDR3 sequence: CASSLGDFRTTDTQYF. Drawing the rest from reference TRBV7-2 and TRBJ2-3, the complete variable domain is GAGVSQSPSNKVTEKGKDVELRCDPISGHTALYWYRQSLGQGLEFLIYFQGNSAPDKSGLPSDRFSAERTGGSVSTLTIQRTQQEDSAVYLCASSLGDFRTTDTQYFGPGTRLTVL.

This chain joins TRBV27 and TRBJ2-7; there is no DNA to check the TCRdb D call of TRBD2. This CDR3 region has 15 residues. Per the germline V gene, CDR1 is MNHEY and CDR2 is SMNVEV (reference sequence). CDR3 sequence reads: CASSLGGGSPYEQYF.

The rearrangement joins TRBV18 to TRBJ1-1. Looked up from germline, CDR1 is KGHSH and CDR2 is LQKENI. This CDR3 is 15 amino acids long. CDR3 protein: CASSPGEAVNTEAFF.

The chain recombines TRBV7-9 with TRBJ2-3; TCRdb calls TRBD2, which cannot be checked without DNA. Germline V gene sequence: CDR1 SEHNR, CDR2 FQNEAQ (reference sequence). CDR3 length: 16 residues. The CDR3 loop is CASTVSGRYSTDTQYF.

The chain links TRBV13 to TRBJ2-5; there is no DNA to check the TCRdb D call of TRBD2. The CDR3 is 17 amino acids. Germline V gene lookup returns CDR1 PRHDT and CDR2 FYEKMQ (reference sequence). This CDR3 is CASSPGTSGRLKETQYF.

J is TRBJ2-3 and V is TRBV7-2; the TCRdb call, TRBD1, lacks DNA for checking. The CDR3 is 16 amino acids. Per germline, CDR1 SGHTA and CDR2 FQGNSA. The CDR3 sequence: CASSLAGTGPTDTQYF.

This chain uses TRBV6-1 with TRBJ2-6; TCRdb returns TRBD2, unconfirmable since there is no DNA. CDR1 and CDR2 (germline): MNHNS, SASEGT. This CDR3 spans 17 amino acids. The CDR3 sequence: CASTSTSYPSGANVLTF.

This chain links TRBV29-1 with TRBJ2-1; TCRdb lists TRBD1, though no DNA is available to test this call. Per germline, CDR1 SQVTM and CDR2 ANQGSEA. This CDR3 contains 15 residues. The CDR3 region is CSAPRPALNRGEQFF.

This chain links TRBV6-2 or TRBV6-3 with TRBJ2-3; TCRdb calls TRBD2, which cannot be checked without DNA. CDR1 is MNHEY and CDR2 is SVGEGT in the germline V gene. The CDR3 has 15 amino acids. The CDR3 loop reads CASSRLAGITDTQYF.